These 16 T cell receptor beta chains came from one sample sequenced in a study of T-cell reconstitution after alpha-beta-depleted transplantation in children. Unique molecular identifiers were incorporated when the TCRbeta library was constructed. In TCRdb, the PCR reads were re-called with MiXCR into one record per CDR3 protein. The data contain some 80,000 distinct CDR3 sequences, 15% to 20% of them singletons. The sample was PBMCs, mostly from graft donor cells, taken 360 days after TCRalphabeta/CD19-depleted stem cell transplant. These receptors were obtained from a male patient under 10 years old who had a stem cell transplant for acute lymphoblastic leukemia, so the T cells may come from the graft donor.

This clonotype came up many times. The V gene is TRBV6-5, the J gene TRBJ1-6; unclear D gene. This CDR3 spans 13 amino acids. Between the trimmed V and J ends, which lost 7 bases and 8 bases, there was a span of 12 bases. In germline, CDR1 is MNHEY, CDR2 SVGAGI. CDR3 region: CASTRTVDSPLHF. The CDR3, as DNA: TGTGCCAGCACCCGTACCGTTGATTCACCCCTCCACTTT.

V usage is TRBV20-1 and J usage is TRBJ2-1, with TRBD2 matching over 8 bases. The germline V gene encodes CDR1 DFQATT and CDR2 SNEGSKA (reference sequence). J gave up 8 bases and V 6 bases, and 9 bases lay outside the gene matches. CDR3 length: 13 residues. DNA of the CDR3: TGCAGTGCCTTCGGGACTAGTATGTATGAGCAGTTCTTC. Amino acid sequence: CSAFGTSMYEQFF.

In its sample, this clonotype was seen many times. The chain links TRBV5-6 to TRBJ2-2, with D hard to call. This CDR3 has 15 amino acids. Germline V gene data show CDR1 as SGHDT and CDR2 as YYEEEE. Trimming cost V 3 bases and J 5 bases, with 14 bases left between them. The CDR3 coding sequence is TGTGCCAGCAGCTCCTTGACACTCGGGACCGGGGAGCTGTTTTTT. Its translation is CASSSLTLGTGELFF.

This clonotype was detected a few times. This rearrangement joins TRBV4-2 to TRBJ2-3, with TRBD1 identical over 9 bases. The CDR3 has 14 amino acids. Unmatched junction bases numbered 3, after V lost 4 bases and J lost 4 bases. The germline gives CDR1 LGHNA, CDR2 YNFKEQ. DNA of the CDR3: TGTGCCAGCAGCCGCAGACAGGGGGCAGATACGCAGTATTTT. Its protein product is CASSRRQGADTQYF.

The chain is built from TRBV29-1 and TRBJ2-3; possibly TRBD1 for D (6 bases). The length of the CDR3 is 14 residues. CDR1 is SQVTM and CDR2 is ANQGSEA in the germline V gene. Between the trimmed V and J ends, which lost 7 bases and 0 bases, there was a span of 14 bases. The CDR3 here is CSAPDRFSTDTQYF. The CDR3 DNA follows: TGCAGCGCTCCGGACAGATTTAGCACAGATACGCAGTATTTT.

This clonotype has more than one count but fewer than ten. This chain joins TRBV7-9 and TRBJ2-3; D not certain. V lost 6 bases, J lost 4 bases, and 14 bases lay in between. CDR3 length equals 14 residues. Per the germline V gene, CDR1 is SEHNR and CDR2 is FQNEAQ (reference sequence). CDR3 residues: CASRSPISPDTQYF. Written as DNA, the CDR3 is TGTGCCAGCAGGAGCCCCATCTCACCAGATACGCAGTATTTT.

In its sample, this clonotype was seen many times. The chain combines TRBV9 with TRBJ2-1, with D maybe TRBD2 (6 bases). The CDR3 extends over 15 amino acids. V gave up 4 bases and J gave up 0 bases, with 11 bases separating them. CDR1 is SGDLS and CDR2 is YYNGEE in the germline V gene. CDR3 residues: CASSRGRGSYNEQFF. CDR3 nucleotides: TGTGCCAGCAGCCGTGGGCGGGGCTCCTACAATGAGCAGTTCTTC.

The chain joins TRBV7-6 to TRBJ2-7; D ambiguous. This CDR3 spans 15 amino acids. Germline V CDR1 and CDR2: SGHVS, FNYEAQ. Trimming took 2 bases from V and 0 from J, leaving 11 bases between them. CDR3: CASSLSPSSSYEQYF. The CDR3 bases are TGTGCCAGCAGCTTAAGTCCTTCAAGCTCCTACGAGCAGTACTTC.

This chain connects TRBV7-2 to TRBJ2-1; maybe TRBD2 (6 bases). The CDR3 consists of 15 residues. V lost 2 bases and J 3 bases, leaving 11 bases between the germline ends. CDR1 and CDR2 from the germline V gene are SGHTA and FQGNSA. The CDR3 sequence: CASSLKAGLYNEQFF. The CDR3 bases are TGTGCCAGCAGCTTAAAAGCGGGCCTCTACAATGAGCAGTTCTTC.

This chain connects TRBV10-2 to TRBJ2-3; 10 nucleotides align to TRBD2. CDR1 WSHSY and CDR2 SAAADI come from the germline V gene. The ends lost 3 bases at V and 5 bases at J; junction bases unmatched: 8. This CDR3 is 16 amino acids long. The CDR3 nucleotides read TGCGCCAGCAGTGATTCAGCGGGAGGGCTCAGAGATACGCAGTATTTT. This translates into CASSDSAGGLRDTQYF.

This clonotype was observed a handful of times. The genes are TRBV6-1 and TRBJ1-2; D perhaps matches TRBD1 (6 bases). Per the germline V gene, CDR1 is MNHNS and CDR2 is SASEGT. Trimming pared 1 base from V and 5 bases from J, leaving 11 bases between. The CDR3 contains 14 residues. The CDR3 is CASSEGTGLYGYTF. DNA for the CDR3: TGTGCCAGCAGTGAAGGAACAGGGCTTTATGGCTACACCTTC.

This chain links TRBV5-5 with TRBJ2-5, with TRBD1 matching over 10 bases. The V gene end was trimmed by 4 bases and the J gene end by 3 bases; junction bases not matched to a gene: 9. Looked up from germline, CDR1 is SGHKS and CDR2 is YYEKEE (reference sequence). This CDR3 is built from 16 residues. The CDR3 spells CASSQWTGGEEETQYF. The CDR3 nucleotides are TGTGCCAGCAGCCAGTGGACAGGGGGTGAAGAAGAGACCCAGTACTTC.

The V and J genes are TRBV6-5 and TRBJ1-1; D is possibly TRBD1 (6 bases). There are 14 residues in the CDR3. Trimming shortened V by 1 base and J by 2 bases, and 8 bases separated the two germline ends. Germline V CDR1 and CDR2: MNHEY, SVGAGI. The DNA of the CDR3 is TGTGCCAGCAGTTACTGGGGGCTTAACACTGAAGCTTTCTTT. It codes for CASSYWGLNTEAFF.

This clonotype was observed a few times. The V gene is TRBV5-1, the J gene TRBJ2-7; D may be TRBD1 (5 bases). The V end was cut by 2 bases, the J end by 3 bases, with 18 bases between. The length of the CDR3 is 16 residues. The germline gives CDR1 SGHRS, CDR2 YFSETQ. As DNA, the CDR3 is TGCGCCAGCAGCTTAGTCCCAGGGATGACCTACTACGAGCAGTACTTC. Translated: CASSLVPGMTYYEQYF. Full variable domain (rest looked up from reference TRBV5-1 and TRBJ2-7): KAGVTQTPRYLIKTRGQQVTLSCSPISGHRSVSWYQQTPGQGLQFLFEYFSETQRNKGNFPGRFSGRQFSNSRSEMNVSTLELGDSALYLCASSLVPGMTYYEQYFGPGTRLTVT.

Notes on this clonotype: The junction departs from germline at one end; a sequencing error may be responsible. The chain recombines TRBV6-5 with TRBJ2-1, with D possibly TRBD2 on 6 matching bases. This CDR3 contains 13 residues. CDR1 is MNHEY, CDR2 SVGAGI, per germline. The chain's CDR3 is CASSDSWGRRQFF. The CDR3 DNA reads as TGTGCCAGCAGTGACTCTTGGGGGAGGCGGCAGTTCTTC.

This clonotype was picked up a small number of times. This chain uses TRBV27 with TRBJ2-1; TRBD2 matches 13 bases. The J segment lost 15 bases and the V segment lost 7 bases, leaving 18 bases of the junction unmatched. This CDR3 is built from 16 residues. Germline CDR1 and CDR2: MNHEY and SMNVEV (reference sequence). The CDR3 loop reads CASNRLGTSGTRGAFF. For the CDR3, the DNA is TGTGCCAGCAATCGACTAGGGACTAGCGGGACAAGAGGAGCGTTCTTC.